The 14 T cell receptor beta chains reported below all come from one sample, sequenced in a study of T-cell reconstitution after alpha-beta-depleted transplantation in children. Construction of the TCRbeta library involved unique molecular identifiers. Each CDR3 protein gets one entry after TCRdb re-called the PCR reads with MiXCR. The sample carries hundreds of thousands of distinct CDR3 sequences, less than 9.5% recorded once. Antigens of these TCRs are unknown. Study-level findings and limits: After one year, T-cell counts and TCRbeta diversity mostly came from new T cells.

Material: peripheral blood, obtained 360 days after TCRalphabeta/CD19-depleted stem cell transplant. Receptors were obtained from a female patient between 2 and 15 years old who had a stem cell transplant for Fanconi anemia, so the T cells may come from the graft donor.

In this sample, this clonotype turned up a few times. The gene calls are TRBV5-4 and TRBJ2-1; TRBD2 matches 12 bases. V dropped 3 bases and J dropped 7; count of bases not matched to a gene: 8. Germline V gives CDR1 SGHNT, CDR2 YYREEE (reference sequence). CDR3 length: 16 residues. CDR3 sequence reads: CASSSYLAGGRNEQFF. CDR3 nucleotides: TGTGCCAGCAGCTCTTACCTAGCGGGGGGGCGAAATGAGCAGTTCTTC.

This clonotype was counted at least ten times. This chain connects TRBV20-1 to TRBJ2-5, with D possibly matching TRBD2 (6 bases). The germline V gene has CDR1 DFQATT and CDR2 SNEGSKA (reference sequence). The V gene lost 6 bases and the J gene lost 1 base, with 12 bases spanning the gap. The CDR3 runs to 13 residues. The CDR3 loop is CSAVGGVQETQYF. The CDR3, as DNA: TGCAGTGCGGTGGGAGGAGTCCAAGAGACCCAGTACTTC.

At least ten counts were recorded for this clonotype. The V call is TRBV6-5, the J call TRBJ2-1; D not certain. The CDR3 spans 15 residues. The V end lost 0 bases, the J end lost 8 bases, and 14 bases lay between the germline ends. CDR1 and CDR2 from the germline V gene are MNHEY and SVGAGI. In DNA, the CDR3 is TGTGCCAGCAGTTACTCTGTTACAACCGGGTATGAGCAGTTCTTC. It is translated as CASSYSVTTGYEQFF.

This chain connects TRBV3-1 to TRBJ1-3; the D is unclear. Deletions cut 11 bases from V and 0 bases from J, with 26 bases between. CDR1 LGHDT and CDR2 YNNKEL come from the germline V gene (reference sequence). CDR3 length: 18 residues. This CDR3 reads CAFSPSLTQFPSGNTIYF. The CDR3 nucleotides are TGTGCCTTCAGCCCCTCCTTGACTCAATTCCCCTCTGGAAACACCATATATTTT.

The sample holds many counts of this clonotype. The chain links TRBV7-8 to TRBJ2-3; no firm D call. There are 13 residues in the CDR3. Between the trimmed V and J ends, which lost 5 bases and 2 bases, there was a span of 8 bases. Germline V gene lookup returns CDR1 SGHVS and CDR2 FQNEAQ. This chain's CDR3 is CASSPPLTDTQYF. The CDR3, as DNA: TGTGCCAGCAGCCCCCCGCTCACAGATACGCAGTATTTT.

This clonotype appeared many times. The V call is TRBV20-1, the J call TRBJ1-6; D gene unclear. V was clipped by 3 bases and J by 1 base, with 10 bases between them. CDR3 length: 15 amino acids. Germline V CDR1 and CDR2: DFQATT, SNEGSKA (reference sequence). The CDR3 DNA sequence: TGCAGTGCTAGGTCTAAGGAGTCCTATAATTCACCCCTCCACTTT. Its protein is CSARSKESYNSPLHF.

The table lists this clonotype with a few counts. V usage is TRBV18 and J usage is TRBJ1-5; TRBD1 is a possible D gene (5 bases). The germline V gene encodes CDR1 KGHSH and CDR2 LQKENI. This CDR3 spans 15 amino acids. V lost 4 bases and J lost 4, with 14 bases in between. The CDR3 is CASSLGPFGNQPQHF. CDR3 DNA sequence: TGTGCCAGCTCACTGGGACCCTTCGGGAATCAGCCCCAGCATTTT.

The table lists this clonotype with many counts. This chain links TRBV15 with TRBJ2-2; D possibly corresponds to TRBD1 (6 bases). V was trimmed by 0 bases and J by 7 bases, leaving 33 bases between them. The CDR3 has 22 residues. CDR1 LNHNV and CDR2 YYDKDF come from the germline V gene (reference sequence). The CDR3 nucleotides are TGTGCCACCAGCAGAGATCTTACATACGAAACAGGGTTCCCCCTTGGGGGCGGGGAGCTGTTTTTT. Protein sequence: CATSRDLTYETGFPLGGGELFF.

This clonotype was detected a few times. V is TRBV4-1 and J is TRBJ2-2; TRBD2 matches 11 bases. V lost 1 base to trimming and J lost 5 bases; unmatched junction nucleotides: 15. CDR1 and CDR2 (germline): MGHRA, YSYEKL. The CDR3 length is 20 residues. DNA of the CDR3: TGCGCCAGCAGCCAAGCATTCAGGGCTAGCGGGGGGATGGTGACCGGGGAGCTGTTTTTT. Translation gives CASSQAFRASGGMVTGELFF.

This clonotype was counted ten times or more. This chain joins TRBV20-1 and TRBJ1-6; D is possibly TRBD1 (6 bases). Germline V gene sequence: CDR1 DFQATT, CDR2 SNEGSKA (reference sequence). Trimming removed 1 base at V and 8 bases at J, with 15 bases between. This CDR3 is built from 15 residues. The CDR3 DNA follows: TGCAGTGCTAGAGGGGGGGCCCTGCTGGATTCACCCCTCCACTTT. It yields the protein CSARGGALLDSPLHF.

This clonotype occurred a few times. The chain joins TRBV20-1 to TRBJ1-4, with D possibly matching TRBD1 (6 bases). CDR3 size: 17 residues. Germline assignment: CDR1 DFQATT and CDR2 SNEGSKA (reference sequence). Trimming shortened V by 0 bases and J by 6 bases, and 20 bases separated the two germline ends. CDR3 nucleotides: TGCAGTGCTAGAGATAGATTGTTCGGGAGGGGGGATGAAAAACTGTTTTTT. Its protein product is CSARDRLFGRGDEKLFF.

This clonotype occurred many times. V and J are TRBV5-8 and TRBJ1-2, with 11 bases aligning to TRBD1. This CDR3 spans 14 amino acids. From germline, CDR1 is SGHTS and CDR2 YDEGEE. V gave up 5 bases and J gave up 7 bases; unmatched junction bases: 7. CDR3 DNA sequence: TGTGCCAGCAGAACGGACAGGGGGCGCGGTGGCTACACCTTC. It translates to CASRTDRGRGGYTF.

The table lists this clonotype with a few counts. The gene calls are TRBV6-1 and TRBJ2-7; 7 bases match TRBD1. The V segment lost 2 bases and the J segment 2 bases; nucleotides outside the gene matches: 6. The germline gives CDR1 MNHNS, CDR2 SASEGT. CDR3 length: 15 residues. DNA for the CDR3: TGTGCCAGCAGTGAATGGGCAGGGGGTCCCTACGAGCAGTACTTC. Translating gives CASSEWAGGPYEQYF.

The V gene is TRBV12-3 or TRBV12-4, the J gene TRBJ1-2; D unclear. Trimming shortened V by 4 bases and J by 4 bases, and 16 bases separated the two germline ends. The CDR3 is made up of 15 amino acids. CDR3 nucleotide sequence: TGTGCCAGCAGTTCTCGTCCGCTTCTATCCTATGGCTACACCTTC. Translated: CASSSRPLLSYGYTF.